The 11 T cell receptor beta chains below were found in one sample sequenced in a study of somatic mutations in cytotoxic T cells in rheumatoid arthritis. The repertoire was sequenced with immunoSEQ multiplex PCR; TCRdb's copy has only in-frame clones and lacks some. The sample records approximately 11,000 clones, approximately 84% being singletons. The sequenced sample consisted of CD8+ T cells sorted from blood. All receptors come from an older woman with rheumatoid arthritis.

The V gene is TRBV6-4, the J gene TRBJ2-1; 7 bases match TRBD2. The CDR3 sequence is 13 residues long. Trimming took 2 bases from V and 7 from J; bases not matched to a gene: 2. Germline V lookup: CDR1 MRHNA, CDR2 SNTAGT. CDR3 nucleotides: TGTGCCAGCAGTGACGCGGGAGAGAATGAGCAGTTCTTC. Translated, it gives CASSDAGENEQFF.

The rearrangement uses TRBV28 and TRBJ1-5; weak D call: TRBD1 (5 bases). V lost 7 bases and J 6 bases, leaving 10 bases between the germline ends. The CDR3 has 12 residues. Germline CDR1 MDHEN, CDR2 SYDVKM. This CDR3 reads CASTGGGQPQHF. In DNA form, the CDR3 reads TGTGCCAGCACGGGGGGGGGTCAGCCCCAGCATTTT. Variable domain in full (rest from reference TRBV28 and TRBJ1-5): DVKVTQSSRYLVKRTGEKVFLECVQDMDHENMFWYRQDPGLGLRLIYFSYDVKMKEKGDIPEGYSVSREKKERFSLILESASTNQTSMYLCASTGGGQPQHFGDGTRLSIL.

This sequence joins TRBV7-7 and TRBJ1-5; perhaps TRBD1 as D (5 bases). This CDR3 region has 13 residues. Between the trimmed V and J ends, which lost 1 base and 7 bases, there was a span of 8 bases. Germline V CDR1 and CDR2: SSHAT, FNYEAQ (reference sequence). In DNA form, the CDR3 reads TGTGCCAGCAGCTTAGGGCAGGGACAGCCCCAGCATTTT. Residues: CASSLGQGQPQHF.

The chain couples TRBV6-5 to TRBJ1-4; 7 positions match TRBD1. The CDR3 sequence is 16 residues long. Germline CDR1 is MNHEY and CDR2 is SVGAGI. With 0 bases clipped from V and 6 bases from J, the junction kept 7 bases outside the gene matches. The CDR3 loop reads CASSYSIIGGHEKLFF. DNA for the CDR3: TGTGCCAGCAGTTACTCGATTATAGGGGGCCATGAAAAACTGTTTTTT.

This clone was counted a single time. The chain joins TRBV28 to TRBJ2-1; TRBD1 might be the D (6 bases). Trimming shortened V by 6 bases and J by 9 bases, and 21 bases separated the two germline ends. Germline V gene data show CDR1 as MDHEN and CDR2 as SYDVKM. The CDR3 extends over 15 amino acids. CDR3 nucleotide sequence: TGTGCCAGCAGCCCCGGGACAAGTGGGTATAGTGAGCAGTTCTTC. This gives the protein CASSPGTSGYSEQFF.

The CDR3 DNA reads as TGCAGCGTTGAACTTGGGACAGGGGGCAGTGGCTACACCTTC. This codes for CSVELGTGGSGYTF. This rearrangement joins TRBV29-1 to TRBJ1-2; 12 nucleotides line up with TRBD1. Germline V gene sequence: CDR1 SQVTM, CDR2 ANQGSEA. J was trimmed by 7 bases and V by 2 bases; bases with no gene match: 5. The CDR3 has 14 residues.

The chain uses TRBV19 and TRBJ2-7; a possible D gene is TRBD2 (5 bases). The CDR3 has 12 residues. CDR1 is LNHDA and CDR2 is SQIVND in the germline V gene (reference sequence). V was trimmed by 7 bases and J by 3 bases, leaving 10 bases between them. DNA for the CDR3: TGTGCCAGTAAGGGAGAAGACTACGAGCAGTACTTC. Encoded protein: CASKGEDYEQYF. The full variable domain, rest sourced from reference TRBV19 and TRBJ2-7, is DGGITQSPKYLFRKEGQNVTLSCEQNLNHDAMYWYRQDPGQGLRLIYYSQIVNDFQKGDIAEGYSVSREKKESFPLTVTSAQKNPTAFYLCASKGEDYEQYFGPGTRLTVT.

The chain combines TRBV28 with TRBJ1-1; 11 bases fit TRBD1. Per the germline V gene, CDR1 is MDHEN and CDR2 is SYDVKM. J was trimmed by 3 bases and V by 5 bases; bases with no gene match: 8. The CDR3 is made up of 16 amino acids. This CDR3 reads CASSVFRDRGDTEAFF. CDR3 in DNA: TGTGCCAGCAGTGTTTTCCGGGACAGGGGGGACACTGAAGCTTTCTTT.

The chain carries TRBV4-3 and TRBJ2-3; D may be TRBD2 (6 bases). V lost 3 bases and J 4 bases, leaving 14 bases between the germline ends. The CDR3 spans 15 residues. Germline assignment: CDR1 LGHNA and CDR2 YSLEER. The CDR3 nucleotides read TGCGCCAGCAGCCAGATACCGGGACTCCCAGATACGCAGTATTTT. Encoded protein: CASSQIPGLPDTQYF.

This chain uses TRBV30 with TRBJ1-5, with D perhaps TRBD1 (5 bases). The CDR3 runs 14 residues. Trimming pared 3 bases from V and 1 base from J, leaving 10 bases between. The germline V gene has CDR1 GTSNPN and CDR2 SVGIG (reference sequence). CDR3 amino acids: CAWSPPGSNQPQHF. The CDR3, as DNA: TGTGCCTGGAGCCCACCAGGGAGCAATCAGCCCCAGCATTTT.

This chain connects TRBV18 to TRBJ2-7; unclear D gene. Per germline, CDR1 KGHSH and CDR2 LQKENI. The CDR3 is 14 amino acids. V was shortened by 4 bases and J by 5 bases, with 15 bases between the two germline ends. This CDR3 is CASSLYGSPHEQYF. The CDR3 DNA reads as TGTGCCAGCTCACTTTATGGTAGTCCTCACGAGCAGTACTTC.